Included here is one TCR beta chain sequence, with context. The sample is drawn from a study of blood T cell repertoires in COVID-19. As for the study in general: The United States, Italy and Spain supplied acute and convalescent COVID-19 samples. Sources were T cells, B-cell-depleted T cells, or PBMCs; the material itself was cDNA or gDNA.

Per the study methods: Counts of nucleated cells, estimated from reference gene primer amplification, were obtained. Produced via immunoSEQ multiplex PCR; TCRdb's table is partial and in-frame only. That table supplies the V and J calls and clone size; D and trimming were determined from the DNA. Seen here are tens of thousands of clones, less than 85% observed once, and the top ten hold roughly 9.7%. The CDR3 totals 15 residues. Germline V gene lookup returns CDR1 MNHEY and CDR2 SVGAGI. The junction had 5 bases not matched to a gene; V was cut back by 2 bases and J by 5 bases. The chain employs TRBV6-5 and TRBJ1-5; TRBD1 matches at 8 bases. Sequenced: peripheral blood. The origin of this receptor is a human donor in a cohort sampled during active COVID-19. CDR3 sequence: CASSYGQGSDQPQHF. CDR3 in DNA: TGTGCCAGCAGTTACGGACAGGGCTCGGATCAGCCCCAGCATTTT.